This section outlines one T cell receptor (beta chain) sequence together with its context. This sample was taken from a study of shared clonotypes between healthy human individuals. At a deep level, the assay was run. Profiling relied on immunoSEQ multiplex PCR, and the TCRdb table lists in-frame clones only, not all of them. The sample consists of about a million clones, about 72% of them appearing once. The V end lost 3 bases, the J end lost 3 bases, and 9 bases lay between the germline ends. CDR3 length: 14 amino acids. CDR1 is ENHRY, CDR2 SYGVKD, per germline. V is TRBV10-3 and J is TRBJ2-1, with D unclear. Source material: memory CD4+ T cells from PBMCs. The subset here: CD45RA-negative fraction. This sequence was found in a man between 18 and 29 years old in good health. Some clones in this sample may be carry-over from other donors' samples. CDR3 loop: CAISDSANYNEQFF. CDR3 DNA sequence: TGTGCCATCAGTGATTCAGCGAACTACAATGAGCAGTTCTTC.